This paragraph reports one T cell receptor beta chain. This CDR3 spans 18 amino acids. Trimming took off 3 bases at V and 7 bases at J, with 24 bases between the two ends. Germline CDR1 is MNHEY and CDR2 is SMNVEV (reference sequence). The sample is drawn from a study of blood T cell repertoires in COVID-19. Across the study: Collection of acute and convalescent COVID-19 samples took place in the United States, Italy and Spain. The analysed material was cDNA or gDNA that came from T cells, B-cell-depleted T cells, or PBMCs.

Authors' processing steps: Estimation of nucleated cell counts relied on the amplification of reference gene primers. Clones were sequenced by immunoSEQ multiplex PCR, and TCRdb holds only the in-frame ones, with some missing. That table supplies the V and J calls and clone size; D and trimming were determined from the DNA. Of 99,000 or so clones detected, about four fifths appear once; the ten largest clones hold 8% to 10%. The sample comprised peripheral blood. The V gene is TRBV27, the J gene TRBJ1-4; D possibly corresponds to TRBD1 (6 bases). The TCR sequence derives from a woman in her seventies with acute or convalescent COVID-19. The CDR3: CASSLGARLRKGPEKLFF. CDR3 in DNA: TGTGCCAGCAGTTTGGGGGCTAGGTTGAGAAAAGGCCCTGAAAAACTGTTTTTT.